These T cell receptor beta chains were read from a single sample in a study of PD-1 blockade in classical Hodgkin lymphoma. TCRdb's copy holds only in-frame clones and misses some; the assay was immunoSEQ multiplex PCR. The repertoire holds over 5,500 clones, with approximately 76% as singletons. The material was CD8+ T cells from blood, obtained before the fourth cycle of nivolumab. Receptors originate from a human donor with classical Hodgkin lymphoma. Each CDR3 is given with its conserved first and last residue. A D gene is named only where the DNA matches it firmly. Size values are once, few and many counts, or a class for expanded clones, and some rows have none.

>-|TRBJ1-4|-|TRBV6-1
TGTGCCAGCAGTGAGTGGGGGGCGAGGCGTAATGAAAAACTGTTTTTT
CASSEWGARRNEKLFF
>-|TRBJ2-5|TRBD2|TRBV25-1
TGTGCCAGCAGTGCGGAACTAGCGGGGGACCAAGAGACCCAGTACTTC
CASSAELAGDQETQYF
>-|TRBJ2-3|-|TRBV28
TGTGCCAGCAGTTTACTAGTCGGCTTGCAACTACTGGGAGACACAGATACGCAGTATTTT
CASSLLVGLQLLGDTDTQYF
>few|TRBJ2-7|-|TRBV5-1
TGCGCCAGCAGCTTGTCAGGAGGGGTTTTCGAGTACGAGCAGTACTTC
CASSLSGGVFEYEQYF
>-|TRBJ2-1|-|TRBV5-5
TGTGCCAGCAGCTGGGGTCCGGAGAGCTCCTACAATGAGCAGTTCTTC
CASSWGPESSYNEQFF
>-|TRBJ2-1|TRBD1|TRBV7-3
TGTGCCAGCAGCCCATTACCGGGGACAGGGGGCAACCGGGAGCAGTTCTTC
CASSPLPGTGGNREQFF
>few|TRBJ2-7|-|TRBV14
TGTGCCAGCAGCTCACCCCTCTTCTCCTACGAGCAGTACTTC
CASSSPLFSYEQYF
>-|TRBJ2-3|-|TRBV13
TGTGCCAGCAGCCCCCCCTATTCGGGGGGCACAGATACGCAGTATTTT
CASSPPYSGGTDTQYF
>medium-sized|TRBJ2-6|-|TRBV4-1
TGCGCCAGCAGCCAGGGTCCTATCGGGGCCAACGTCCTGACTTTC
CASSQGPIGANVLTF
>-|TRBJ1-6|-|TRBV28
TGTGCCAGCAGTTTATGGCCAAATTCACCCCTCCACTTT
CASSLWPNSPLHF
>few|TRBJ1-6|TRBD1|TRBV9
TGTGCCAGCAGCGTAGGAGCAGGGACAGGATCACCCCTCCACTTT
CASSVGAGTGSPLHF
>-|TRBJ2-2|-|TRBV7-2
TGTGCCAGCAGCTTATCACAGGTTTACGCGAACACCGGGGAGCTGTTTTTT
CASSLSQVYANTGELFF
>-|TRBJ2-7|TRBD2|TRBV4-2
TGTGCCAGCAGCCAAGGTGTCCGCGGGAGTACCTACGAGCAGTACTTC
CASSQGVRGSTYEQYF
>-|TRBJ2-3|-|TRBV7-3
TGTGCCAGCAGCTTAGTTTTAACAGATACGCAGTATTTT
CASSLVLTDTQYF
>-|TRBJ2-4|-|TRBV27
TGTGCCAGCGGGAGGGGAACCGGGGGACAGGACATTCAGTACTTC
CASGRGTGGQDIQYF
>once|TRBJ1-1|-|TRBV6-1
TGTGCCACCGGACAGCTACTGAACACTGAAGCTTTCTTT
CATGQLLNTEAFF
>few|TRBJ2-7|-|TRBV19
TGTGCCAGTAGTGGGTACAAGTACGAGCAGTACTTC
CASSGYKYEQYF
>few|TRBJ2-5|TRBD1|TRBV5-6
TGTGCCAGCAGCTTACCGGGACAGGGACTAGAGACCCAGTACTTC
CASSLPGQGLETQYF
>few|TRBJ1-1|-|TRBV2
TGTGCCAGCCCTACTGGGGGCACTGAAGCTTTCTTT
CASPTGGTEAFF
>-|TRBJ2-7|-|TRBV15
TGTGCCACCAGCAGAGACCGGTCCTACGAGCAGTACTTC
CATSRDRSYEQYF
>-|TRBJ2-2|-|TRBV27
TGTGCCAGCAGCCAAGGGGTCGGGGAGCTGTTTTTT
CASSQGVGELFF
>-|TRBJ2-1|-|TRBV2
TGTGCCAGCAGTTTCCCGGGAGACCGGGATGAGCAGTTCTTC
CASSFPGDRDEQFF
>-|TRBJ2-2|-|TRBV9
TGTGCCAGCAGCGTCATGGGGGACACCGGGGAGCTGTTTTTT
CASSVMGDTGELFF
>-|TRBJ1-2|TRBD1|TRBV28
TGTGCCAGCAGTTTAAGCCCTCGCTCCACAGGGGACTATGGCTACACCTTC
CASSLSPRSTGDYGYTF
>-|TRBJ1-4|-|TRBV9
TGTGCCAGCAGCGTAGACGGCCTGGGGGGAAAACTGTTTTTT
CASSVDGLGGKLFF
>-|TRBJ1-1|TRBD1|TRBV9
TGTGCCAGCAGCACTCAAGGGGGCTTAAGCACTGAAGCTTTCTTT
CASSTQGGLSTEAFF
>-|TRBJ2-4|-|TRBV27
TGTGCCAGCAGTTTGTCCATTCGAGGACGCCGAAGGGCTTTCCTAACTCTAGCCAAAAACATTCAGTACTTC
CASSLSIRGRRRAFLTLAKNIQYF
>-|TRBJ2-2|TRBD1|TRBV5-6
TGTGCCAGCAGCGCCGGACAGGGCTTCGGGGAGCTGTTTTTT
CASSAGQGFGELFF
>-|TRBJ2-5|TRBD1|TRBV27
TGTGCCAGCAGTTTATCGAGACAGGGGGCAGGAGAGACCCAGTACTTC
CASSLSRQGAGETQYF
>-|TRBJ2-3|-|TRBV7-9
TGTGCCAGCAGCTTAGAGACTTGGGGGGATACGCAGTATTTT
CASSLETWGDTQYF
>-|TRBJ1-4|-|TRBV28
TGTGCCAGCACCCCTCCACGGGGAAAACTGTTTTTT
CASTPPRGKLFF
>once|TRBJ1-1|TRBD1|TRBV9
TGTGCCAGCAGCGTCGGAGGGGGCGATGCTTTCTTT
CASSVGGGDAFF
>-|TRBJ2-1|TRBD2|TRBV2
TGTGCCAGCAGCGTAGGGCTAGCGGGGGAAAATGAGCAGTTCTTC
CASSVGLAGENEQFF
>-|TRBJ2-5|TRBD2|TRBV7-3
TGTGCCAGCAGCCTGACGGGACTAGCAGGGGAGACCCAGTACTTC
CASSLTGLAGETQYF
>-|TRBJ1-4|-|TRBV5-6
TGTGCCAGCAGCCCGGTTGGCAGCAATAATGAAAAACTGTTTTTT
CASSPVGSNNEKLFF
>-|TRBJ2-2|TRBD1|TRBV6-4
TGTGCCAGCAGCAGGGCCGGGACAGGGTCAAACACCGGGGAGCTGTTTTTT
CASSRAGTGSNTGELFF
>-|TRBJ1-5|-|TRBV27
TGTGCCAGCAGTCGCGTCGATCAGCCCCAGCATTTT
CASSRVDQPQHF
>-|TRBJ2-7|-|TRBV30
TGTGCCTGGAGTGCGGGCTATTATTACGAGCAGTACTTC
CAWSAGYYYEQYF
>few|TRBJ2-5|-|TRBV15
TGTGCCACCAGCCCAGATCAGCAAGAGACCCAGTACTTC
CATSPDQQETQYF
>-|TRBJ2-2|-|TRBV7-9
TGTGCCAGCAGCTTAGGTCGGCAGAACACCGGGGAGCTGTTTTTT
CASSLGRQNTGELFF